Reported below is one TCR beta chain. Its antigen is as yet unknown. These data are taken from a study of T cell responses to AZD1222 COVID-19 vaccine. Study in general: Pooling of second doses given at about 4 or about 12 weeks was done.

Sequencing used immunoSEQ multiplex PCR; TCRdb keeps in-frame clones, though not all of them. In the table there are 130,000 or so clones, 85% to 90% of which are singletons. General study results and limits: Possibly, clonal diversity was underestimated; donors were largely white British and included more females. Only after the peak T cell response were repertoires sampled.

Germline CDR1 SGHRS, CDR2 YFSETQ. Trimming cost V 0 bases and J 0 bases, with 10 bases left between them. There are 16 residues in the CDR3. Here the sequenced sample was peripheral blood, taken on day 0 of AZD1222 vaccination. V is TRBV5-1 and J is TRBJ1-3; possible D gene TRBD1, 5 bases. This clonotype was obtained from an adult in good health. CDR3 in DNA: TGCGCCAGCAGCTTGGCCGGTACAGGCTCTGGAAACACCATATATTTT. This codes for CASSLAGTGSGNTIYF.